This TCR beta chain is drawn from a study of long-term antiretroviral therapy in people with HIV. The study's findings and limits: Blood sampling spanned 2004 to 2017, possibly under older ART regimens.

The CDR3 extends over 15 amino acids. From germline, CDR1 is SGHTA and CDR2 FQGNSA. Trimming removed 1 base from V and 4 bases from J, with 13 bases in between. In this sample, this clone turned up a few times. What it binds is unknown. Investigators performed immunoSEQ version v3.0 at survey level. This table comes from immunoSEQ multiplex PCR, and its TCRdb copy is limited to in-frame clones, with some not included. This table has over 10,000 clones, over 75% appearing once. The rearrangement links TRBV7-2 to TRBJ2-5; no definite D call. Specimen: unsorted PBMCs, collected 1.3 years after starting antiretroviral therapy. The sequence derives from a woman under 30 with HIV. CDR3 sequence: CASSLGLVGRETQYF. As DNA, the CDR3 is TGTGCCAGCAGCTTAGGACTCGTAGGGCGAGAGACCCAGTACTTC.